Listed below are T cell receptor beta chains from one sample, sequenced in a study of CD8 T cells in ankylosing spondylitis. Each CDR3 protein gets one entry after TCRdb re-called the 5' RACE reads with MiXCR. Here the sample spans about 36,000 distinct CDR3 sequences, 11% being singletons. Sequenced sample: synovial fluid, either unsorted or a sorted T cell fraction (not recorded which). The receptors were gathered from a male donor with ankylosing spondylitis. Both conserved end residues are part of each CDR3. The D gene is left open where the match is weak. Rows give clone size only sometimes, using once, few, many, or a class for an expanded clone.

TRBJ2-1	NA	TRBV21-1	NA	CASSKEERGNNEQFF	TGTGCCAGCAGCAAAGAAGAGAGAGGGAACAATGAGCAGTTCTTC
TRBJ2-3	TRBD1	TRBV12-3/TRBV12-4	many	CASSLGQGADTQYF	TGTGCCAGCAGTCTTGGACAGGGGGCTGATACGCAGTATTTT
TRBJ2-1	TRBD2	TRBV6-1	NA	CASRMTSGTYNEQFF	TGTGCCAGCAGGATGACTAGCGGAACCTACAATGAGCAGTTCTTC
TRBJ2-5	NA	TRBV12-5	few	CASGPGSQETQYF	TGTGCTAGTGGCCCCGGGAGCCAAGAGACCCAGTACTTC
TRBJ1-2	NA	TRBV7-6	many	CASSLIGQGGGYTF	TGTGCCAGCAGCTTAATCGGGCAGGGTGGGGGCTACACCTTC
TRBJ1-3	NA	TRBV5-1	NA	CASSSQGNFGNTIYF	TGCGCCAGCAGCTCTCAGGGTAACTTTGGAAACACCATATATTTT
TRBJ2-7	NA	TRBV4-1	few	CASSQAPTNEQYF	TGCGCCAGCAGCCAAGCCCCTACTAACGAGCAGTACTTC
TRBJ2-4	NA	TRBV11-1	many	CASSIPSDTALAKNIQYF	TGTGCCAGCAGCATACCCTCCGACACCGCCCTAGCCAAAAACATTCAGTACTTC
TRBJ2-7	TRBD2	TRBV2	NA	CASSEVGLAGVIEQYF	TGTGCCAGCAGCGAAGTAGGACTAGCGGGAGTAATTGAGCAGTACTTC
TRBJ2-2	NA	TRBV29-1	many	CSVVRGAVDTGELFF	TGCAGCGTTGTAAGGGGCGCAGTAGACACCGGGGAGCTGTTTTTT
TRBJ2-5	TRBD2	TRBV12-3/TRBV12-4	many	CASSFPTSGWKETQYF	TGTGCCAGCAGTTTCCCGACTAGCGGGTGGAAAGAGACCCAGTACTTC
TRBJ1-3	NA	TRBV12-3/TRBV12-4	few	CASSLARVGNTIYF	TGTGCCAGCAGTCTGGCCCGGGTTGGAAACACCATATATTTT
TRBJ2-7	NA	TRBV4-2	few	CASSQDPGYYEQYF	TGTGCCAGCAGCCAAGATCCGGGGTACTACGAGCAGTACTTC
TRBJ2-3	TRBD2	TRBV13	few	CASSFRAGGDTQYF	TGTGCCAGCAGCTTTCGGGCGGGAGGAGATACGCAGTATTTT
TRBJ2-7	NA	TRBV20-1	NA	CSARKGTYEQYF	TGCAGTGCTAGAAAGGGTACCTACGAGCAGTACTTC
TRBJ2-3	NA	TRBV28	NA	CASSLVGVTDTQYF	TGTGCCAGCAGTTTAGTCGGGGTCACAGATACGCAGTATTTT
TRBJ2-5	NA	TRBV6-5	NA	CASSYSYQRQETQYF	TGTGCCAGCAGTTACTCGTACCAGCGGCAAGAGACCCAGTACTTC
TRBJ1-5	NA	TRBV7-2	few	CASSFFGDGQPQHF	TGTGCCAGCAGCTTCTTCGGGGACGGGCAGCCCCAGCATTTT
TRBJ2-5	NA	TRBV5-6	NA	CASSLTEGETQYF	TGTGCCAGCAGCTTAACTGAGGGCGAGACCCAGTACTTC
TRBJ2-3	TRBD1	TRBV9	NA	CASSVGYQQGAVTQYF	TGTGCCAGCAGCGTAGGCTACCAACAGGGGGCAGTTACGCAGTATTTT
TRBJ2-1	TRBD2	TRBV10-1	many	CASSEYRTSDYNEQFF	TGCGCCAGCAGTGAATACCGGACTAGCGACTACAATGAGCAGTTCTTC
TRBJ2-1	TRBD2	TRBV27	many	CASSLLASGSYNEQFF	TGTGCCAGCAGTTTATTGGCTAGCGGCTCCTACAATGAGCAGTTCTTC
TRBJ2-7	NA	TRBV7-8	NA	CASREQGTGRREQYF	TGTGCCAGCAGAGAACAGGGTACGGGACGGAGGGAGCAGTACTTC
TRBJ2-1	TRBD2	TRBV20-1	medium-sized	CSARDTREGYNEQFF	TGCAGTGCTAGAGATACGAGGGAGGGGTACAATGAGCAGTTCTTC
TRBJ1-2	NA	TRBV2	few	CASSESGRAVPPDYGYTF	TGTGCCAGCAGTGAATCGGGCAGGGCCGTGCCCCCAGACTATGGCTACACCTTC
TRBJ1-4	TRBD1	TRBV20-1	few	CSAPVLHRGNGKLFF	TGCAGTGCTCCAGTGCTGCACAGGGGGAATGGAAAACTGTTTTTT
TRBJ2-3	TRBD1	TRBV5-1	many	CASSFVGQGDTQYF	TGCGCCAGCAGCTTCGTGGGACAGGGAGATACGCAGTATTTT
TRBJ2-1	NA	TRBV11-2	NA	CASTLGSGAYNEQFF	TGTGCCAGCACCTTAGGGTCGGGAGCCTACAATGAGCAGTTCTTC
TRBJ2-3	NA	TRBV9	NA	CASSVGPTEDTQYF	TGTGCCAGCAGCGTGGGACCGACGGAAGATACGCAGTATTTT
TRBJ2-7	NA	TRBV28	NA	CASSWDYEQYF	TGTGCCAGCAGTTGGGACTACGAGCAGTACTTC
TRBJ1-5	NA	TRBV9	few	CASSVGGDKNQPQHF	TGTGCCAGCAGCGTAGGGGGGGACAAAAATCAGCCCCAGCATTTT
TRBJ2-3	NA	TRBV6-6	NA	CAISPLNWVQYF	TGTGCCATCAGCCCCCTCAACTGGGTGCAGTATTTT
TRBJ2-1	NA	TRBV2	many	CASTGNDNEQFF	TGTGCCAGCACAGGGAATGACAATGAGCAGTTCTTC
TRBJ1-4	TRBD1	TRBV28	few	CASRGTGVFNEKLFF	TGTGCCAGCAGAGGAACAGGGGTTTTTAATGAAAAACTGTTTTTT
TRBJ2-2	NA	TRBV24-1	few	CATTSGALGTGELFF	TGTGCCACCACCTCCGGGGCCCTGGGTACCGGGGAGCTGTTTTTT
TRBJ1-2	NA	TRBV29-1	many	CSVGPSYGYTF	TGCAGCGTCGGACCCAGCTATGGCTACACCTTC
TRBJ2-1	NA	TRBV5-1	many	CASSHSSNEQFF	TGCGCCAGCAGCCATAGCAGCAATGAGCAGTTCTTC
TRBJ2-7	NA	TRBV20-1	NA	CSAKGVSGIYEQYF	TGCAGTGCTAAAGGTGTTAGCGGAATTTACGAGCAGTACTTC
TRBJ2-7	TRBD2	TRBV7-8	NA	CASSFSGRNEQYF	TGTGCCAGCAGCTTTTCCGGGAGGAACGAGCAGTACTTC
TRBJ2-1	TRBD2	TRBV6-4	many	CASSDDPAGVAEQFF	TGTGCCAGCAGTGACGACCCAGCGGGAGTCGCTGAGCAGTTCTTC
TRBJ1-6	TRBD1	TRBV7-6	many	CASSFEVTGALGSPLHF	TGTGCCAGCAGCTTCGAAGTGACAGGGGCTTTAGGCTCACCCCTCCACTTT
TRBJ1-5	TRBD1	TRBV28	few	CASSRQGRNNQPQHF	TGTGCCAGCAGTCGACAGGGGAGGAACAATCAGCCCCAGCATTTT
TRBJ1-1	TRBD1	TRBV7-8	many	CASSHNYRGPYTEAFF	TGTGCCAGCAGCCACAATTACAGGGGGCCATACACTGAAGCTTTCTTT
TRBJ2-1	NA	TRBV28	NA	CASSFLLAHANEQFF	TGTGCCAGCAGTTTTCTGCTAGCCCATGCTAATGAGCAGTTCTTC
TRBJ2-1	TRBD2	TRBV13	few	CASSPAGTSVLSSYNEQFF	TGTGCCAGCAGCCCTGCCGGGACTAGCGTCTTGAGCTCCTACAATGAGCAGTTCTTC
TRBJ2-1	NA	TRBV4-3	few	CASSQALLVTDNEQFF	TGCGCCAGCAGCCAAGCCCTACTAGTAACGGACAATGAGCAGTTCTTC